The sequence of this T cell receptor (beta chain) was determined in a study of CD8 T cells in Susac syndrome. Study results and limitations: The study acknowledged a relatively small number of individuals in its TCR sequencing and HLA analysis.

It was with random hexamers that roughly 0.45 to 1 ug RNA was reverse transcribed. An immunoSEQ multiplex PCR amplified TCR beta CDR3 over 54 Vbeta and 13 Jbeta. A single record per CDR3 protein comes from TCRdb applying MiXCR to the immunoSEQ multiplex PCR reads. Here the sample spans hundreds of thousands of distinct CDR3 sequences, roughly 90% being singletons. Treatment-naive patients with stable or active relapsing-remitting disease served as multiple sclerosis controls. CD8+ and CD4+ T cells were negatively isolated; TEMRA cells were FACS-enriched. Turning to this clonotype: No antigen is known for it.

Input material: CD8+ T cells from PBMCs. The origin of this receptor is a human donor with multiple sclerosis.

As DNA, the CDR3 is TGTGCCAGCAGCACTGGACAGTCGGGTAATGAAAAACTGTTTTTT. Translating gives CASSTGQSGNEKLFF. The V gene is TRBV9, the J gene TRBJ1-4, with D perhaps TRBD1 (6 bases). The V end lost 4 bases, the J end lost 4 bases, and 14 bases lay between the germline ends. CDR3 length equals 15 residues. The germline V gene encodes CDR1 SGDLS and CDR2 YYNGEE.